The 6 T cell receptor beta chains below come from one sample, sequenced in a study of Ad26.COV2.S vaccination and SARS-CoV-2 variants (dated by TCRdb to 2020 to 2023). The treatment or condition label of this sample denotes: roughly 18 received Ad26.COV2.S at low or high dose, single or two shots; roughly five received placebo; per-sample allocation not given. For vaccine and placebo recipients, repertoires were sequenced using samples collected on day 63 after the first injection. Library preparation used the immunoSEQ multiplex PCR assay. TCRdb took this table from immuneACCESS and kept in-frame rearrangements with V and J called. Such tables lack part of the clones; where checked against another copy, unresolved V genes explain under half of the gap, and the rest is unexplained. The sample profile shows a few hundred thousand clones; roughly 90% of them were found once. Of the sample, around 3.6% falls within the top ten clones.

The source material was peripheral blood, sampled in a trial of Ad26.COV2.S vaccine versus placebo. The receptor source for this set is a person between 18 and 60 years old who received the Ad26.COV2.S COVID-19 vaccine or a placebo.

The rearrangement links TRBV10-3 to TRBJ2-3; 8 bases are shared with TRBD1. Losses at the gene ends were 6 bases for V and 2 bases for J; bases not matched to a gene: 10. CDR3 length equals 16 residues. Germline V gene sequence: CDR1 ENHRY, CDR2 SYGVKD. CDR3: CAIRPDRGRITDTQYF. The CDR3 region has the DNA TGTGCCATCAGGCCTGACAGGGGACGGATCACAGATACGCAGTATTTT.

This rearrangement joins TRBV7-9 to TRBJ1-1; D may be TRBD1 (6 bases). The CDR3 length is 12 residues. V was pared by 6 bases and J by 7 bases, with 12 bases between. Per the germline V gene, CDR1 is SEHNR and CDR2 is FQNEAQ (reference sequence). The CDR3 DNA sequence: TGTGCCAGCAGTCAACGGGACATTGAAGCTTTCTTT. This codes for CASSQRDIEAFF.

CDR3 in amino acids: CASSFPDRGPQETQYF. DNA for the CDR3: TGTGCCAGCAGCTTCCCGGACAGGGGGCCGCAAGAGACCCAGTACTTC. The V and J genes are TRBV7-2 and TRBJ2-5, with 11 bases matching TRBD1. V was clipped by 3 bases and J by 2 bases; unmatched bases: 5. CDR1 SGHTA and CDR2 FQGNSA come from the germline V gene. The CDR3 has 16 amino acids.

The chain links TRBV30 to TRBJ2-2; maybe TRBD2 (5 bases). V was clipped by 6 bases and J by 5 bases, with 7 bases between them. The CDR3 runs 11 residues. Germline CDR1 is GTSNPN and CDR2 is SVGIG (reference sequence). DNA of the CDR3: TGTGCCTGCGAGGGTACCGGGGAGCTGTTTTTT. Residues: CACEGTGELFF.

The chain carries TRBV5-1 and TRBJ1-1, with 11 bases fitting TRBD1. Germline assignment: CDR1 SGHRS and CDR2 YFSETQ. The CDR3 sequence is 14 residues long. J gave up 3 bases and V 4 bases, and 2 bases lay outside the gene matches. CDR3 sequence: CASSRDRGDTEAFF. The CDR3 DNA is TGCGCCAGCAGCCGGGACAGGGGGGACACTGAAGCTTTCTTT.

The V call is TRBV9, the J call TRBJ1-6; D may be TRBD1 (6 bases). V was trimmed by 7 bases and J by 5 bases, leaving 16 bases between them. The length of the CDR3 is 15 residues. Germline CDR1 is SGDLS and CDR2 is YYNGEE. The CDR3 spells CASGARGVHNSPLHF. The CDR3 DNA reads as TGTGCCAGCGGAGCCAGGGGAGTCCATAATTCACCCCTCCACTTT.